One sample yielded the 32 T cell receptor beta chains listed below, sequenced in a study of blood T cell repertoires in COVID-19. The assay was immunoSEQ multiplex PCR, and TCRdb's table has in-frame clones only and misses some. The repertoire has approximately 480,000 clones, 89% of them found once; the top ten carry 0.75% to 0.9%. Sequenced input: peripheral blood. These receptors all stem from a man between 18 and 29 years old with COVID-19, enrolled during active disease.

The chain couples TRBV7-6 to TRBJ2-2, with TRBD2 matching 10 bases. The CDR3 contains 16 residues. Germline loops: CDR1 SGHVS, CDR2 FNYEAQ. The trim removed 1 base at V and 2 bases at J, leaving 1 base unmatched. This CDR3 is CASSLVAGGNTGELFF. DNA for the CDR3: TGTGCCAGCAGCTTAGTAGCGGGAGGTAACACCGGGGAGCTGTTTTTT. Filled out from reference TRBV7-6 and TRBJ2-2, the complete variable domain reads GAGVSQSPRYKVTKRGQDVALRCDPISGHVSLYWYRQALGQGPEFLTYFNYEAQQDKSGLPNDRFSAERPEGSISTLTIQRTEQRDSAMYRCASSLVAGGNTGELFFGEGSRLTVL.

The CDR3 region is CASSKLRTWDQPQHF. The CDR3 DNA reads TGTGCCAGCAGCAAATTAAGGACTTGGGATCAGCCCCAGCATTTT. This chain uses TRBV21-1 with TRBJ1-5. TRBV21-1 has pseudogene status. This CDR3 contains 15 residues.

V usage is TRBV29-1 and J usage is TRBJ2-7; TRBD1 aligns across 10 bases. CDR1 and CDR2 (germline): SQVTM, ANQGSEA. The CDR3 consists of 13 residues. The junction had 4 bases not matched to a gene; V was cut back by 5 bases and J by 3 bases. CDR3 sequence (DNA): TGCAGCGTTTGCCGGGACAGGGGCTACGAGCAGTACTTC. It translates to CSVCRDRGYEQYF.

The table lists this clone with a few counts. This sequence joins TRBV7-9 and TRBJ1-2; 7 bases are a match to TRBD1. Germline CDR1 SEHNR, CDR2 FQNEAQ (reference sequence). Trimming took 5 bases from V and 3 from J; bases not matched to a gene: 6. The CDR3 has 14 amino acids. The CDR3 here is CASSAGQTYYGYTF. The CDR3 DNA is TGTGCCAGCAGCGCGGGACAGACCTACTATGGCTACACCTTC.

In this sample, this clone turned up a few times. The V call is TRBV23-1, the J call TRBJ1-5; D call uncertain. TRBV23-1 is treated as an ORF (open reading frame) with a function not yet certain. This CDR3 comprises 13 residues. V was cut by 3 bases and J by 1 base, with 4 bases left in between. CDR3 amino acids: CASSHLSNQPQHF. CDR3 nucleotide sequence: TGCGCCAGCAGTCACCTGAGCAATCAGCCCCAGCATTTT.

The V call is TRBV7-2, the J call TRBJ2-2; D remains ambiguous. The CDR3 runs 14 residues. Germline values: CDR1 SGHTA, CDR2 FQGNSA. The ends were cut back, 3 bases at V and 5 bases at J, with 10 bases in the middle. The CDR3 nucleotides read TGTGCCAGCAGCTTTTTAATGGCAACCGGGGAGCTGTTTTTT. Protein product: CASSFLMATGELFF.

J is TRBJ1-4 and V is TRBV5-5; D is uncertain. The germline V and J ends were trimmed by 9 bases and 7 bases, with 16 bases remaining between them. The length of the CDR3 is 13 residues. Germline CDR1 and CDR2: SGHKS and YYEKEE (reference sequence). The CDR3 bases are TGTGCCACTCAGCGAGAGGTGGGTGAAAAACTGTTTTTT. Residues: CATQREVGEKLFF. The variable domain in full, completed from reference TRBV5-5 and TRBJ1-4, reads DAGVTQSPTHLIKTRGQQVTLRCSPISGHKSVSWYQQVLGQGPQFIFQYYEKEERGRGNFPDRFSARQFPNYSSELNVNALLLGDSALYLCATQREVGEKLFFGSGTQLSVL.

The V call is TRBV4-2, the J call TRBJ2-1, with D possibly being TRBD2 (5 bases). Per germline, CDR1 LGHNA and CDR2 YNFKEQ. The CDR3 is made up of 15 amino acids. V dropped 0 bases and J dropped 8 bases, with 14 bases sitting between them. The CDR3 bases are TGTGCCAGCAGCCAAGATCTCCTAGCCGTCGATGAGCAGTTCTTC. Translation: CASSQDLLAVDEQFF.

The V and J genes are TRBV2 and TRBJ1-2; 7 bases map to TRBD1. With V trimmed by 2 bases and J by 3 bases, 6 bases remained unmatched. Per the germline V gene, CDR1 is SNHLY and CDR2 is FYNNEI. The CDR3 spans 15 residues. The CDR3 loop is CASSEQAGGDYGYTF. As DNA, the CDR3 is TGTGCCAGCAGTGAACAGGCAGGGGGAGACTATGGCTACACCTTC. The entire variable domain, with the rest obtained from reference TRBV2 and TRBJ1-2, is as follows: EPEVTQTPSHQVTQMGQEVILRCVPISNHLYFYWYRQILGQKVEFLVSFYNNEISEKSEIFDDQFSVERPDGSNFTLKIRSTKLEDSAMYFCASSEQAGGDYGYTFGSGTRLTVV.

With respect to this clone: This may be a read error: a much more frequent sequence differs by one nucleotide. This sequence joins TRBV5-1 and TRBJ2-1; 11 nucleotides agree with TRBD2. The J segment lost 2 bases and the V segment lost 0 bases, leaving 7 bases of the junction unmatched. The CDR3 sequence is 18 residues long. CDR1 and CDR2 (germline): SGHRS, YFSETQ. CDR3 protein: CASSLGYYSGRAYNEQFF. The CDR3 coding sequence is TGCGCCAGCAGCTTGGGTTACTATAGCGGGAGGGCCTACAATGAGCAGTTCTTC.

The rearrangement links TRBV19 to TRBJ1-3, with D possibly matching TRBD1 (5 bases). The CDR3 extends over 18 amino acids. Trimming took 3 bases from V and 0 from J, leaving 18 bases between them. Germline V lookup: CDR1 LNHDA, CDR2 SQIVND (reference sequence). The CDR3 protein is CASSIGWGGISSGNTIYF. CDR3 in DNA: TGTGCCAGTAGTATCGGGTGGGGGGGGATCAGCTCTGGAAACACCATATATTTT.

V and J are TRBV18 and TRBJ1-4; 11 bases are a match to TRBD1. Germline trimming cut 3 bases from V and 4 bases from J; bases unmatched to any gene: 10. Germline V lookup: CDR1 KGHSH, CDR2 LQKENI. This CDR3 is 18 amino acids long. The CDR3 nucleotides read TGTGCCAGCTCACCGTCCGGACAGGGGGCGAAAGTTAATGAAAAACTGTTTTTT. It specifies CASSPSGQGAKVNEKLFF.

This clone occurred once. V and J are TRBV2 and TRBJ2-5; 11 nucleotides match TRBD1. V was pared by 7 bases and J by 5 bases, with 9 bases of the junction left unmatched. The germline V gene encodes CDR1 SNHLY and CDR2 FYNNEI. This CDR3 region has 15 residues. CDR3 residues: CASMVGQGAWETQYF. DNA of the CDR3: TGTGCCAGCATGGTAGGACAGGGGGCGTGGGAGACCCAGTACTTC.

The chain recombines TRBV6-5 with TRBJ1-1, with TRBD1 as a possible D gene (5 bases). The CDR3 extends over 14 amino acids. From germline, CDR1 is MNHEY and CDR2 SVGAGI. The V end lost 6 bases, the J end lost 5 bases, and 16 bases lay between the germline ends. The CDR3 nucleotides read TGTGCCAGCAGGGAGTGGGGGGATCGGACTGAAGCTTTCTTT. Protein product: CASREWGDRTEAFF.

The rearrangement joins TRBV11-2 to TRBJ1-5; D not certain. CDR3 length equals 14 residues. With 5 bases removed from V and 0 bases from J, the gap between germline ends came to 8 bases. CDR1 and CDR2 (germline): SGHAT, FQNNGV. CDR3 sequence: CASSGTNSNQPQHF. CDR3 bases: TGTGCCAGCAGCGGTACTAATAGCAATCAGCCCCAGCATTTT.

The gene calls are TRBV2 and TRBJ2-3, with a weak D call TRBD1 (5 bases). V was clipped by 5 bases and J by 0 bases, with 15 bases between them. This CDR3 contains 16 residues. Germline CDR1 reads SNHLY; CDR2 reads FYNNEI. CDR3 nucleotide sequence: TGTGCCAGCAGTACATCGACAGTGACTAGCACAGATACGCAGTATTTT. It is translated as CASSTSTVTSTDTQYF.

The chain links TRBV2 to TRBJ2-5, with TRBD1 matching 9 bases. The ends lost 3 bases at V and 2 bases at J; junction bases unmatched: 1. The CDR3 is 14 amino acids. Germline V gene data show CDR1 as SNHLY and CDR2 as FYNNEI. As DNA, the CDR3 is TGTGCCAGCAGTGACGGACAGGGGCAAGAGACCCAGTACTTC. This gives the protein CASSDGQGQETQYF.

The chain joins TRBV5-4 to TRBJ1-1; D possibly corresponds to TRBD1 (5 bases). V was cut by 0 bases and J by 7 bases, with 13 bases left in between. Germline CDR1 reads SGHNT; CDR2 reads YYREEE (reference sequence). CDR3 length: 14 amino acids. CDR3 DNA sequence: TGTGCCAGCAGCTTGGTTGGGGACGGGGGTGAAGCTTTCTTT. Its protein is CASSLVGDGGEAFF.

As to this clone: Other DNA sequences in this specimen translate into the identical CDR3. This rearrangement joins TRBV12-3 or TRBV12-4 to TRBJ1-2, with TRBD1 identical over 8 bases. V was clipped by 5 bases and J by 8 bases; unmatched bases: 1. The CDR3 sequence is 11 residues long. The CDR3 protein is CASSPGGGYTF. CDR3 sequence (DNA): TGTGCCAGCAGTCCAGGGGGCGGCTACACCTTC.

The chain is built from TRBV28 and TRBJ1-2; 7 bases line up with TRBD1. Germline V gives CDR1 MDHEN, CDR2 SYDVKM. V shed 5 bases, J shed 3 bases, and the junction held 15 bases outside the gene matches. The CDR3 covers 17 residues. The CDR3 protein is CASSPQWSTGWDYGYTF. CDR3 bases: TGTGCCAGCAGTCCTCAGTGGTCGACAGGGTGGGACTATGGCTACACCTTC.

The V and J genes are TRBV27 and TRBJ2-1; TRBD2 aligns across 14 bases. Germline V gene sequence: CDR1 MNHEY, CDR2 SMNVEV (reference sequence). This CDR3 contains 18 residues. V was pared by 3 bases and J by 0 bases, with 4 bases of the junction left unmatched. The CDR3 DNA is TGTGCCAGCAGTTTGAGGACTAGCGGGAGGAGCTCCTACAATGAGCAGTTCTTC. Its protein is CASSLRTSGRSSYNEQFF.

V is TRBV13 and J is TRBJ2-3; the match to TRBD2 covers 12 bases. CDR1 is PRHDT and CDR2 is FYEKMQ in the germline V gene (reference sequence). The V segment lost 5 bases and the J segment 0 bases; nucleotides outside the gene matches: 6. The CDR3 contains 17 residues. CDR3 DNA sequence: TGTGCCAGCAGCCGGATCACTAGCGGGAGGAGCACAGATACGCAGTATTTT. Amino acids: CASSRITSGRSTDTQYF. The variable domain in full, completed from reference TRBV13 and TRBJ2-3, reads AAGVIQSPRHLIKEKRETATLKCYPIPRHDTVYWYQQGPGQDPQFLISFYEKMQSDKGSIPDRFSAQQFSDYHSELNMSSLELGDSALYFCASSRITSGRSTDTQYFGPGTRLTVL.

The chain combines TRBV7-2 with TRBJ2-7; no firm D call. Germline-derived CDR1 and CDR2 are SGHTA and FQGNSA. V lost 1 base and J lost 0, with 7 bases in between. CDR3 length equals 14 residues. The CDR3: CASSLGQHSYEQYF. In DNA, the CDR3 is TGTGCCAGCAGCTTAGGCCAACACTCCTACGAGCAGTACTTC. The whole variable domain, filled in from reference TRBV7-2 and TRBJ2-7, reads GAGVSQSPSNKVTEKGKDVELRCDPISGHTALYWYRQSLGQGLEFLIYFQGNSAPDKSGLPSDRFSAERTGGSVSTLTIQRTQQEDSAVYLCASSLGQHSYEQYFGPGTRLTVT.

The chain employs TRBV20-1 and TRBJ2-3, with 7 bases aligning to TRBD1. From germline, CDR1 is DFQATT and CDR2 SNEGSKA (reference sequence). CDR3 length: 11 residues. Trimming at V came to 6 bases and at J to 8 bases, leaving 5 bases not matched to a gene. CDR3 sequence (DNA): TGCAGTGCGACAGGGTCGGGTACGCAGTATTTT. It yields the protein CSATGSGTQYF.

This clone was detected a few times. This chain links TRBV6-5 with TRBJ1-2; D is undetermined. Between the trimmed V and J ends, which lost 8 bases and 4 bases, there was a span of 8 bases. The CDR3 loop spans 11 amino acids. Germline CDR1 and CDR2: MNHEY and SVGAGI. The CDR3 region is CASSQSYGYTF. Written as DNA, the CDR3 is TGTGCCAGCTCACAGAGCTATGGCTACACCTTC.

The table lists this clone with a few counts. The rearrangement links TRBV7-8 to TRBJ2-5; TRBD1 matches 7 bases. CDR1 is SGHVS and CDR2 is FQNEAQ in the germline V gene. The trim removed 3 bases at V and 5 bases at J, leaving 6 bases unmatched. The CDR3 consists of 14 residues. CDR3 nucleotides: TGTGCCAGCAGCTTTCCAGACAGGGCGGAGACCCAGTACTTC. Translated: CASSFPDRAETQYF. The whole variable domain, remainder taken from reference TRBV7-8 and TRBJ2-5, is GAGVSQSPRYKVAKRGQDVALRCDPISGHVSLFWYQQALGQGPEFLTYFQNEAQLDKSGLPSDRFFAERPEGSVSTLKIQRTQQEDSAVYLCASSFPDRAETQYFGPGTRLLVL.

V and J are TRBV5-1 and TRBJ1-1; D remains ambiguous. Trimming stripped 4 bases from V and 4 bases from J, with 14 bases between. This CDR3 has 14 amino acids. Germline assignment: CDR1 SGHRS and CDR2 YFSETQ. The CDR3 DNA is TGCGCCAGCAGCCTAGGACGCGGGAGCACTGAAGCTTTCTTT. Amino acid sequence: CASSLGRGSTEAFF.

The chain links TRBV25-1 to TRBJ2-7; 9 bases are shared with TRBD2. With V trimmed by 6 bases and J by 3 bases, 3 bases remained unmatched. The CDR3 contains 13 residues. Looked up from germline, CDR1 is MGHDK and CDR2 is SYGVNS. Written as DNA, the CDR3 is TGTGCCAGCAGGCGGGAGGGTCTCTACGAGCAGTACTTC. Amino acids: CASRREGLYEQYF.

CDR3 region: CASSLGGTGEENEQFF. CDR3 nucleotide sequence: TGTGCCAGCAGCTTAGGAGGGACAGGGGAAGAGAATGAGCAGTTCTTC. The genes are TRBV11-2 and TRBJ2-1, with 10 bases that match TRBD1. Trimming removed 1 base from V and 7 bases from J; junction bases left unmatched: 7. Germline V gene data show CDR1 as SGHAT and CDR2 as FQNNGV. The CDR3 is 16 residues long.

The chain joins TRBV24-1 to TRBJ2-2, with D perhaps TRBD1 (6 bases). The CDR3 is 14 amino acids. Germline V gene lookup returns CDR1 KGHDR and CDR2 SFDVKD. V was clipped by 4 bases and J by 7 bases, with 12 bases between them. CDR3 region: CATSENRDDGELFF. The CDR3 DNA is TGTGCCACCAGTGAAAACAGGGATGACGGGGAGCTGTTTTTT.

This chain links TRBV30 with TRBJ2-6; TRBD1 might be the D (5 bases). The CDR3 consists of 13 residues. Trimming shortened V by 5 bases and J by 4 bases, and 9 bases separated the two germline ends. Germline values: CDR1 GTSNPN, CDR2 SVGIG (reference sequence). The CDR3 protein is CAWSGSGANVLTF. The CDR3 nucleotides read TGTGCCTGGTCAGGGTCCGGGGCCAACGTCCTGACTTTC.

The chain joins TRBV7-6 to TRBJ2-1; TRBD2 aligns across 15 bases. CDR3 length equals 17 residues. Germline-derived CDR1 and CDR2 are SGHVS and FNYEAQ. V trimming: 4 bases; J trimming: 9 bases; junction bases outside the gene matches: 10. The CDR3 coding sequence is TGTGCCAGCAGCTCAAACCTGGGACTAGCGGGAGGAAGTGAGCAGTTCTTC. Encoded protein: CASSSNLGLAGGSEQFF.